This T cell receptor beta chain is drawn from a study of tumor-infiltrating lymphocytes in oesophageal squamous cell carcinoma. Via MiXCR, TCRdb re-called the PCR reads, giving one row per CDR3 protein. The repertoire holds about 20,000 distinct CDR3 sequences, with approximately 40% as singletons. This receptor was taken from a male donor with esophageal squamous cell carcinoma. The sequencing input was blood.

Here the CDR3 DNA reads TGTGCCAGCAGTTCTGGGGGGAGCGGGAAGCAGTACTTC. Translated: CASSSGGSGKQYF. The chain couples TRBV7-3 to TRBJ2-5, with 7 positions matching TRBD2. Germline CDR1 SGHTA, CDR2 FQGTGA. J lost 11 bases, V lost 6 bases, and 12 bases had no gene match. This CDR3 is built from 13 residues.